This T cell receptor beta chain stems from a study of neurological immune-mediated disorders. Unsorted libraries were prepared from 2 million PBMCs held at -80 C. The CDR3 loop spans 13 amino acids. Per germline, CDR1 KGHSH and CDR2 LQKENI. V dropped 3 bases and J dropped 1 base, with 6 bases sitting between them. Study results and caveats: The most TCR clonal expansion was seen in HTLV-1-associated myelopathy, whereas the least was seen in multiple sclerosis, below the level in healthy controls.

This clonotype came up many times. As yet, its antigen is unknown. The cDNA came from 5'RACE, which used 10-nucleotide random UMIs. Sequencing of 15-18 subjects in each run yielded over 190 million TCR-beta sequences. TCRdb ran MiXCR on the 5' RACE reads and lists one entry per CDR3 protein. The repertoire holds fewer than 65,000 distinct CDR3 sequences, with around a tenth as singletons. The V and J genes are TRBV18 and TRBJ2-5; weak D call: TRBD1 (5 bases). The sequenced sample consisted of PBMCs. This receptor was obtained from a man between 65 and 85 years old with HTLV-1-associated myelopathy (HAM/TSP). CDR3 in DNA: TGTGCCAGCTCACCGGGGCTCCAAGAGACCCAGTACTTC. It is translated as CASSPGLQETQYF.